This TCR beta chain was documented in a study of blood T cell repertoires in COVID-19. Method: immunoSEQ multiplex PCR; TCRdb's copy keeps in-frame clones and lacks some. The profile shows 65,000 to 75,000 clones, about 80% of them singletons. The trim removed 3 bases at V and 3 bases at J, leaving 4 bases unmatched. The CDR3 runs 15 residues. Germline CDR1 KGHSH, CDR2 LQKENI. The chain has TRBV18 and TRBJ2-2, with 7 bases that match TRBD1. This receptor was taken from a human donor in a cohort sampled during active COVID-19. The sequencing input was peripheral blood. DNA for the CDR3: TGTGCCAGCTCACCCCGCCAGGGGGACACCGGGGAGCTGTTTTTT. This encodes CASSPRQGDTGELFF.